This T cell receptor beta chain emerged from a study of cytomegalovirus exposure and HLA in healthy donors. Whole-study results and caveats: Association of a missense DCLRE1C variant with TCR beta V- and J-gene trimming was reported in a later analysis. A later analysis showed HLA-associated TCR beta chains outstripping equally common others in clonal expansion. Analysis performed later found roughly 18,000 TCR beta sequences associated with HLA alleles at 0.05 false discovery rate.

As regards this clone: The antigen is not known.

The PCR was carried out with 60 Vbeta primers and 13 Jbeta primers. In the authors' workflow: The authors later counted roughly 79 million unique TCR beta chains, about 11 million of them shared. Data came from immunoSEQ multiplex PCR; TCRdb stores just in-frame clones and leaves some out. That table furnishes V, J and clone size, whereas the DNA furnished D and trimming. The sample consists of some 120,000 clones, 80% to 85% of them appearing once. Germline V gene data show CDR1 as DFQATT and CDR2 as SNEGSKA (reference sequence). Trimming left V 6 bases short and J 4 bases short, with 10 bases between. The CDR3 is 11 residues long.

Sequencing input: PBMCs. The chain joins TRBV20-1 to TRBJ2-7, with D perhaps TRBD1 (5 bases). The sequence came from a woman aged 25 to 39 in good health and CMV-seronegative. CDR3 sequence reads: CSAPGRYEQYF. The CDR3 DNA follows: TGCAGTGCGCCAGGGCGGTACGAGCAGTACTTC.